This is a list of T cell receptor beta chains from one sample in a study of cytomegalovirus exposure and HLA in healthy donors. Sequenced by immunoSEQ multiplex PCR; TCRdb stores in-frame clones only, minus some. The sample shows fewer than 110,000 clones, around 74% of them seen only once. Sequenced sample: PBMCs. Receptor source: a woman aged 40 to 50 in good health and CMV-seronegative. Both conserved end residues are part of each CDR3.

>14|TRBV6-6|-
CASRVPGQSYEQYF
>13|TRBV30|TRBJ2-7
CAWSSGGIYEQYF
>15|TRBV2|TRBJ2-2
CASSEGTANTGELFF
>15|TRBV6-6|TRBJ1-5
CASSSGLTHNQPQHF
>13|TRBV18|TRBJ2-7
CASSHGSPYEQYF
>13|TRBV27|TRBJ2-5
CASSSRPGETQYF
>14|TRBV11-3|TRBJ2-7
CASSFGRGHGEQYF
>18|TRBV4-2|TRBJ1-5
CASSQDLRFGGGNQPQHF
>17|TRBV13|TRBJ2-3
CASSSSSWGSRTDTQYF
>16|TRBV10-3|TRBJ1-3
CAISDGVLTSGNTIYF